This TCR beta chain was profiled in a study of identical twins' blood T cells. Study overall: Approximately 50 million reads covered about six alpha-chain and about six beta-chain libraries.

TCR cDNA libraries came from RNA via a modified published protocol. Each TCR cDNA library carried sample-specific barcodes on both ends. TCRdb re-derived calls from the 5' RACE reads in MiXCR, one entry per CDR3 protein. The repertoire holds hundreds of thousands of distinct CDR3 sequences, with 25% to 35% as singletons. Source material: PBMCs. The origin of this receptor is a woman aged 18 to 50 in good health.

In nucleotides, the CDR3 is TGCAGCGTTGAAGATCAGGGGACCACCCTAATCTCTGGGGCCAACGTCCTGACTTTC. Amino acid sequence: CSVEDQGTTLISGANVLTF. J is TRBJ2-6 and V is TRBV29-1; possible D gene TRBD1, 6 bases. V was clipped by 0 bases and J by 0 bases, with 18 bases between them. Germline loops: CDR1 SQVTM, CDR2 ANQGSEA. The CDR3 contains 19 residues.